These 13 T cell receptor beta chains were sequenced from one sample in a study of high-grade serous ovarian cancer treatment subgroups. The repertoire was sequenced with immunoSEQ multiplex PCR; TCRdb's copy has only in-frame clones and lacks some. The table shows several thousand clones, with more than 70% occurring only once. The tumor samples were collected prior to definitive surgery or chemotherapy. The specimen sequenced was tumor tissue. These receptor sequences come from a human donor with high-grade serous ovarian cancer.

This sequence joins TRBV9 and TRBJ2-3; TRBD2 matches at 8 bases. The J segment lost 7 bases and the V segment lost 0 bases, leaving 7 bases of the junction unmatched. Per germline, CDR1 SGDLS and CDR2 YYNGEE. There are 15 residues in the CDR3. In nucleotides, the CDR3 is TGTGCCAGCAGCGTAGAAGCGGGAGTGGTGTATACGCAGTATTTT. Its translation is CASSVEAGVVYTQYF.

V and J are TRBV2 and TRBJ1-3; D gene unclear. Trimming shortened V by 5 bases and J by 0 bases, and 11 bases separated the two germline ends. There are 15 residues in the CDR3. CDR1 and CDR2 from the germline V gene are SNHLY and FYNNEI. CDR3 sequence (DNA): TGTGCCAGCAGTACCGACTCATCCTCTGGAAACACCATATATTTT. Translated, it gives CASSTDSSSGNTIYF.

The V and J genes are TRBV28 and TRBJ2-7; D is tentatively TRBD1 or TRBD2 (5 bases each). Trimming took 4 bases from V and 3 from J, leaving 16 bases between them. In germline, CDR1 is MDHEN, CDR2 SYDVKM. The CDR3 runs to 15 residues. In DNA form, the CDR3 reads TGTGCCAGCAGTTCCCTATCCGGGGCCCTCTACGAGCAGTACTTC. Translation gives CASSSLSGALYEQYF.

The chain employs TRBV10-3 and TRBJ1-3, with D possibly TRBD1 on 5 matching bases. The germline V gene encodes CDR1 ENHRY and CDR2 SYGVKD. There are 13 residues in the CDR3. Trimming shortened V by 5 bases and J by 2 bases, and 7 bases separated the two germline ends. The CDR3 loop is CAISPGPGNTIYF. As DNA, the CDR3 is TGTGCCATCAGTCCGGGACCTGGAAACACCATATATTTT.

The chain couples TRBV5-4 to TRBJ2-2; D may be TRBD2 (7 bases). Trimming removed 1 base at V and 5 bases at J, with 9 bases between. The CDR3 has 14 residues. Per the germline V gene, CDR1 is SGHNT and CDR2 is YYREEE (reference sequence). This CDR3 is CASSLRGGTGELFF. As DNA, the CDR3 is TGTGCCAGCAGCTTGAGGGGGGGGACCGGGGAGCTGTTTTTT.

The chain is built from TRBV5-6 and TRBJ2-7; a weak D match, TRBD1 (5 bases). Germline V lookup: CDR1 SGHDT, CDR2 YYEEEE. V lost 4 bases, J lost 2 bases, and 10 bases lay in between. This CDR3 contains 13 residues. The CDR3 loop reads CASSQGVTYEQYF. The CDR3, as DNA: TGTGCCAGCAGCCAAGGGGTAACCTACGAGCAGTACTTC.

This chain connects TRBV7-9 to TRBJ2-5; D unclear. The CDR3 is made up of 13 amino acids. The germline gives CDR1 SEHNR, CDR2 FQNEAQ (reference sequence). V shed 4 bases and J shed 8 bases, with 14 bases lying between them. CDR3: CASSSRTIPTQYF. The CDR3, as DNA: TGTGCCAGCAGCTCGAGGACCATTCCCACCCAGTACTTC.

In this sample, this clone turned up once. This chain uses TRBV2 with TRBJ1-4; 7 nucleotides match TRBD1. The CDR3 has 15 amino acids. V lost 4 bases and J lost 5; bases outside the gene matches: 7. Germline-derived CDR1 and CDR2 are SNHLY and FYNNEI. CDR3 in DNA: TGTGCCAGCAGTGCCACAGGGGCGCCAAATGAAAAACTGTTTTTT. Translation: CASSATGAPNEKLFF. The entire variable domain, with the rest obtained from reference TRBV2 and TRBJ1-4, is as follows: EPEVTQTPSHQVTQMGQEVILRCVPISNHLYFYWYRQILGQKVEFLVSFYNNEISEKSEIFDDQFSVERPDGSNFTLKIRSTKLEDSAMYFCASSATGAPNEKLFFGSGTQLSVL.

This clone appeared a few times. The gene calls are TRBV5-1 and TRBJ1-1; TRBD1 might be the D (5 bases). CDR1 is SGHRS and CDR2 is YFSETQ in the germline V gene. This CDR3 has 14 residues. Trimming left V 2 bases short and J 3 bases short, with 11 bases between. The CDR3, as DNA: TGCGCCAGCAGCTTTCAGGGTGGGGACACTGAAGCTTTCTTT. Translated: CASSFQGGDTEAFF.

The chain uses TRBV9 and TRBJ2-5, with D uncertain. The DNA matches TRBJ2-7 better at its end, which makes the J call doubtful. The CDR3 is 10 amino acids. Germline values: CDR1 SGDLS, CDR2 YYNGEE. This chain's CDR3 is CASFGYEQYF. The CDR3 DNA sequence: TGTGCCAGCTTCGGCTACGAGCAGTACTTC.

CDR3 residues: CASSLRSGWVQETQYF. For the CDR3, the DNA is TGTGCCAGCAGCTTAAGAAGCGGGTGGGTCCAAGAGACCCAGTACTTC. This chain connects TRBV7-9 to TRBJ2-5; TRBD2 is a possible D gene (6 bases). Trimming stripped 2 bases from V and 1 base from J, with 14 bases between. This CDR3 is 16 amino acids long. Germline-derived CDR1 and CDR2 are SEHNR and FQNEAQ (reference sequence). The whole variable domain, filled in from reference TRBV7-9 and TRBJ2-5, reads DTGVSQNPRHKITKRGQNVTFRCDPISEHNRLYWYRQTLGQGPEFLTYFQNEAQLEKSRLLSDRFSAERPKGSFSTLEIQRTEQGDSAMYLCASSLRSGWVQETQYFGPGTRLLVL.

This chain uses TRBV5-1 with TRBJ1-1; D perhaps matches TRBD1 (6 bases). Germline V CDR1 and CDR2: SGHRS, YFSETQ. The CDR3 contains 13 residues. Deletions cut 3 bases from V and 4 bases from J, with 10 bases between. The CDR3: CASSSQGGTEAFF. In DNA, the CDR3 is TGCGCCAGCAGCTCCCAAGGGGGCACTGAAGCTTTCTTT.

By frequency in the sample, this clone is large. The chain's CDR3 is CASSGTPNSPLHF. The CDR3 DNA is TGTGCCAGCAGCGGGACGCCTAATTCACCCCTCCACTTT. V usage is TRBV9 and J usage is TRBJ1-6; D remains ambiguous. Germline CDR1 and CDR2: SGDLS and YYNGEE. Trimming left V 3 bases short and J 6 bases short, with 7 bases between. The CDR3 is 13 amino acids.